The subject of this entry is one TCR beta chain. Antigen unknown. These data are taken from a study of cytomegalovirus exposure and HLA in healthy donors. Study summary: There were around 390 genotyped donors. Of these, roughly 86% fell in the genetic ancestry cluster associated with self-reported Caucasian donors.

PCR was performed using 60 Vbeta and 13 Jbeta primers. Only in-frame clones appear in the TCRdb table, and some are missing; sequencing was by immunoSEQ multiplex PCR. The table shows 100,000 to 150,000 clones, with under 85% occurring only once. Study-wide results and caveats: The classifier was said to identify cytomegalovirus status with high specificity and sensitivity.

J gave up 5 bases and V 5 bases, and 9 bases lay outside the gene matches. Germline values: CDR1 SGHNT, CDR2 YENEEA. There are 15 residues in the CDR3. The chain carries TRBV11-3 and TRBJ2-3; 8 nucleotides agree with TRBD2. The sequenced sample consisted of PBMCs. This TCR came from a man aged 18-30 years in good health and CMV-seropositive. The CDR3 nucleotides are TGTGCCAGCAGCCCTTCACGGGAGGGGGGAGATACGCAGTATTTT. Its translation is CASSPSREGGDTQYF.